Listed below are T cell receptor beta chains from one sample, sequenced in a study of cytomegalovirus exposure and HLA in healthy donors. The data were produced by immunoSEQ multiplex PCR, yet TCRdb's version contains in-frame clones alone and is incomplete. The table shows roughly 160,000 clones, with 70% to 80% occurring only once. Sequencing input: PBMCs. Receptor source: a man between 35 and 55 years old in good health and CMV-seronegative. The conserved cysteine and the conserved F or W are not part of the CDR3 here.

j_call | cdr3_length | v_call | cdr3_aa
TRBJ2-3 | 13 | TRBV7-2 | ASTSGTRGTDTQY
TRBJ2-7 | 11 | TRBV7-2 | ASRAGPSYEQY
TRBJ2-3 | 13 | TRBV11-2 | ASSLGLAITDTQY
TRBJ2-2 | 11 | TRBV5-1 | ASSLGGTGELF
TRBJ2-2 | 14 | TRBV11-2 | ASSPRGAGHTGELF
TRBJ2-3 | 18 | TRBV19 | ASSASVGLAGASRTDTQY
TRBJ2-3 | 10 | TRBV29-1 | RAGGNTDTQY
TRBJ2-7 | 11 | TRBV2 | AAGEGSSYEQY
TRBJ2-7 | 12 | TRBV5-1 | ASSLDGSSYEQY
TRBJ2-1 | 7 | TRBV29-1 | SVHPGQF
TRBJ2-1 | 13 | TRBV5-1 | ASSITTSGSTEQF
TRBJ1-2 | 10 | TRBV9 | ATSDRVKGYT
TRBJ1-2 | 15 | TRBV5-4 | ASSRGGQISPGESYT
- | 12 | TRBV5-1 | ASSLDKGRETQY
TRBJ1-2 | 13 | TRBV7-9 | ASSLGGTTPEGYT
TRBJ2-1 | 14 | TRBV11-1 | ASSFDPGTSYNEQF
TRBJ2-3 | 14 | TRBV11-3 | ASSLGAVPRTDTQY
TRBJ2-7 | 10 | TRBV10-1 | ASSDRGYEQY
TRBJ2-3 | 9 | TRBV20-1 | SAMASGKVG
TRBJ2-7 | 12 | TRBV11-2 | ASSLINSVYEQY
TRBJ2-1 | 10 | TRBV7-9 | ASSAMRQWQF
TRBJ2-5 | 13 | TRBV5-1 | ASSLGQGEQETQY
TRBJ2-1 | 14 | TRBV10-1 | ASVSVREGDGNEQF
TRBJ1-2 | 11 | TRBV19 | ASSRQGSHGYT
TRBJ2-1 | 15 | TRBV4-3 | ASSQGRAGASYNEQF
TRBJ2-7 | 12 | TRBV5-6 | ASSLIERDYEQY
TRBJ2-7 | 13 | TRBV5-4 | ASSLDSGSLHEQY
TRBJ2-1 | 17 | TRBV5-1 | ASSLVRTSGRIPNNEQF
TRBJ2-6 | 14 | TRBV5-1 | ASSFTGTGLTNVLT
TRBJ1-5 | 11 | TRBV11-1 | ASSVDQVQPQH
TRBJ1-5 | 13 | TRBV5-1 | ASSLEGQGGQPQH
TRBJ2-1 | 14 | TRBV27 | ASSVLLAGAYNEQF
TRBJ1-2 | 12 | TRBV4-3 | ASSQGTEGYGYT
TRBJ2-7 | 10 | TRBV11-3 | ASSGDAGQQY
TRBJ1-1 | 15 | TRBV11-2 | ASSLQRTGGVNTEAF
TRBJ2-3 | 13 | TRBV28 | ASSYGGVSTDTQY
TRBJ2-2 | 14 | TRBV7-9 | ASSAKQGARSGELF
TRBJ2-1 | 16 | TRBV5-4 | ASTSAYPGLGARNEQF
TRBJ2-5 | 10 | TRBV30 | AWRGGGETQY
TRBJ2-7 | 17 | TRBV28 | ASSRPWTSGSFFPYEQY
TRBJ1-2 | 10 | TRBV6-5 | ASSYEGRGYT
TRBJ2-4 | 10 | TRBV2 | ASGFGMREKY
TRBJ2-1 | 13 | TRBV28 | ASRTTSAFYNEQF
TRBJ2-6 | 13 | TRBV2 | ASKPQISGANGLT
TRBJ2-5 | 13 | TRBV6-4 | ASSPRSGGQETQY
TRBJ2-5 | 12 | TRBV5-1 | ASSLQGPQETQY
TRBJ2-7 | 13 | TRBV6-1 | ASSQTQGSPYEQY
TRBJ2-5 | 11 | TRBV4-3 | ASSQLLQETQY
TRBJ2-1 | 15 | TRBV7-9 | ASSFPSGRSSYNEQF
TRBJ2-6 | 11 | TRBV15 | ATSRERAGATS
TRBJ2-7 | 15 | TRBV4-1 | ASSQEGGGRDTGEQY
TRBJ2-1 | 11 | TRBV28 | ASSRRKYNEQF
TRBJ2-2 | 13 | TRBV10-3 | AIREASGASGELF
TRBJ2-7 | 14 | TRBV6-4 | ASTAGGFPFSYEQY
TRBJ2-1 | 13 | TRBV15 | ATSRGQGAYNEQF
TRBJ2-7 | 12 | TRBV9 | ASSVDKSSYEQY
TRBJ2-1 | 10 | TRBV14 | ASSPPSNEQF
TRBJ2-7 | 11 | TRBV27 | ASSLYGAYEQY
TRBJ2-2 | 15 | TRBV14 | ASSQLQGAIGTGELF